This T cell receptor beta chain was documented in a study of blood T cell repertoires in COVID-19. CDR1 is SNHLY and CDR2 is FYNNEI in the germline V gene. This CDR3 spans 12 amino acids. The V gene end was trimmed by 11 bases and the J gene end by 8 bases; junction bases not matched to a gene: 9. This clone came up once. Original handling: The assay estimated nucleated cells by amplifying reference gene primers. The method was immunoSEQ multiplex PCR; TCRdb's version includes in-frame clones alone and lacks a portion of them. V, J and clone size are those of that table, while D and trimming were read from the DNA. Here the sample spans a few hundred thousand clones, around 86% being singletons.

The sequenced sample consisted of PBMCs or T cells enriched from blood (not recorded which). This clonotype originated in a young woman who had recovered from COVID-19. The V call is TRBV2, the J call TRBJ1-2; 9 positions match TRBD1. The CDR3 reads CAGQQGAEGYTF. CDR3 coding DNA: TGTGCCGGACAACAGGGGGCGGAAGGCTACACCTTC.